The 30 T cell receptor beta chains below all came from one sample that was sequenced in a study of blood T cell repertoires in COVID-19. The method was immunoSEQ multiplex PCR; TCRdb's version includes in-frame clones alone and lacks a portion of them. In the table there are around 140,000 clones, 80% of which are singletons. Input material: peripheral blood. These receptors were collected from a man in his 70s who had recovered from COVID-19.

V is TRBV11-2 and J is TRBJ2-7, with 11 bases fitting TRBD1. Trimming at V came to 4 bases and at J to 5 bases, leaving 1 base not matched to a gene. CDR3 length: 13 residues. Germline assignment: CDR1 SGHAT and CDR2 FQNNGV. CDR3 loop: CASSSDRGHEQYF. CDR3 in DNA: TGTGCCAGCAGCTCGGACAGGGGGCACGAGCAGTACTTC.

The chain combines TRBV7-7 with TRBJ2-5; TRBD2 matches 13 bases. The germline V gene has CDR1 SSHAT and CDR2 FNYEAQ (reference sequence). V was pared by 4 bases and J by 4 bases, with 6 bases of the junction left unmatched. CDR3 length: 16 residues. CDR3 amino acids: CASSSGLAGTVETQYF. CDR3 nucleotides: TGTGCCAGCAGCTCGGGACTAGCGGGGACCGTAGAGACCCAGTACTTC.

CDR3 region: CASSISYGLAGSRSYEQYF. CDR3 DNA: TGTGCCAGTAGTATTTCATATGGGCTAGCGGGGTCAAGGTCCTACGAGCAGTACTTC. This rearrangement joins TRBV19 to TRBJ2-7, with 9 bases identical to TRBD2. Looked up from germline, CDR1 is LNHDA and CDR2 is SQIVND (reference sequence). This CDR3 region has 19 residues. V dropped 3 bases and J dropped 1; count of bases not matched to a gene: 16.

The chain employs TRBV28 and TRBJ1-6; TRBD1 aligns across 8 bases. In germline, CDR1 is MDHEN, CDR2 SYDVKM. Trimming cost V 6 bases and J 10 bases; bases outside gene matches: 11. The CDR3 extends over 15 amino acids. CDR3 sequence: CASSPTDRDASPLHF. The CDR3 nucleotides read TGTGCCAGCAGCCCCACGGACAGGGACGCGTCACCCCTCCACTTT.

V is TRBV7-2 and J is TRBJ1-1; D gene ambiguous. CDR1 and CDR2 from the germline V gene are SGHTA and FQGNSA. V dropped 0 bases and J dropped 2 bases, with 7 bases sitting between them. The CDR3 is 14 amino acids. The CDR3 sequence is CASSLARGNTEAFF. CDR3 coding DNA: TGTGCCAGCAGCTTAGCACGGGGAAACACTGAAGCTTTCTTT.

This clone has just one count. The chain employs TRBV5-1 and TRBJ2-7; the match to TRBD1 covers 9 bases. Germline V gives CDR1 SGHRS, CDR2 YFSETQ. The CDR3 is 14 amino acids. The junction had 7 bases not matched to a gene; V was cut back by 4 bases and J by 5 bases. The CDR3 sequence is CASSGRTGANEQYF. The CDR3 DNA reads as TGCGCCAGCAGCGGAAGGACAGGGGCCAACGAGCAGTACTTC.

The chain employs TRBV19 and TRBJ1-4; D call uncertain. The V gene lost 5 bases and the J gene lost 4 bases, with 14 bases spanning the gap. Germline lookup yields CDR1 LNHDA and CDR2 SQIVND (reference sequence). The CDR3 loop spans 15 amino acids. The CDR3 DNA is TGTGCCAGTAGTCCGATTACTCCGGTTAATGAAAAACTGTTTTTT. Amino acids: CASSPITPVNEKLFF.

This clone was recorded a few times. The CDR3 sequence: CASSLSGGSFYEQYF. The CDR3 nucleotides read TGTGCCAGCAGTTTATCGGGCGGGAGCTTCTACGAGCAGTACTTC. The rearrangement links TRBV28 to TRBJ2-7; 7 nucleotides match TRBD2. CDR3 length equals 15 residues. The trim removed 1 base at V and 3 bases at J, leaving 6 bases unmatched. CDR1 MDHEN and CDR2 SYDVKM come from the germline V gene.

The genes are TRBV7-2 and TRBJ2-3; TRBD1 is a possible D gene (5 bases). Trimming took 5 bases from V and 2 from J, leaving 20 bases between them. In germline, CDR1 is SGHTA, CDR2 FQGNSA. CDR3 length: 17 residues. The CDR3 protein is CASSPRQPLYLTDTQYF. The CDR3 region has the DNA TGTGCCAGCAGCCCCCGACAGCCACTTTATCTCACAGATACGCAGTATTTT. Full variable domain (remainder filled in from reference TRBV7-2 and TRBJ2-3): GAGVSQSPSNKVTEKGKDVELRCDPISGHTALYWYRQSLGQGLEFLIYFQGNSAPDKSGLPSDRFSAERTGGSVSTLTIQRTQQEDSAVYLCASSPRQPLYLTDTQYFGPGTRLTVL.

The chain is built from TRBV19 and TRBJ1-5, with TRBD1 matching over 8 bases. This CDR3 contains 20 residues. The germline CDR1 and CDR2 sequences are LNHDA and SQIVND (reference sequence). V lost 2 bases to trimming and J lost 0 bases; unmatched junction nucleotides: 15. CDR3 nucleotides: TGTGCCAGTAGTATACAAAACCACGGGACAGGAATCAATAGCAATCAGCCCCAGCATTTT. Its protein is CASSIQNHGTGINSNQPQHF.

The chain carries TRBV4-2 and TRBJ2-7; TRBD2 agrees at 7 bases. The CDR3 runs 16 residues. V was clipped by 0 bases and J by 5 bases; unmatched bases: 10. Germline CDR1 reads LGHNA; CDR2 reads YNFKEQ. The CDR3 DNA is TGTGCCAGCAGCCAAGATAGGGCTAGCGGACTACACGAGCAGTACTTC. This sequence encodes CASSQDRASGLHEQYF.

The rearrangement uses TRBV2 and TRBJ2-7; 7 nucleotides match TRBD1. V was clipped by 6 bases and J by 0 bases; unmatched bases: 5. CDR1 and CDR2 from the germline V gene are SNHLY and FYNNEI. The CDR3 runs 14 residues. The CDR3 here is CASSFDRASYEQYF. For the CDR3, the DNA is TGTGCCAGCAGCTTCGACAGGGCCTCCTACGAGCAGTACTTC.

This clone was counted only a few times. The DNA for the CDR3 is TGTGCCAGCAGTTTGAATGAGGAGACCCAGTACTTC. Translated: CASSLNEETQYF. The V call is TRBV6-2 or TRBV6-3, the J call TRBJ2-5; D unresolved. The germline CDR1 and CDR2 sequences are MNHEY and SVGEGT. The V gene lost 4 bases and the J gene lost 5 bases, with 8 bases spanning the gap. CDR3 length: 12 residues.

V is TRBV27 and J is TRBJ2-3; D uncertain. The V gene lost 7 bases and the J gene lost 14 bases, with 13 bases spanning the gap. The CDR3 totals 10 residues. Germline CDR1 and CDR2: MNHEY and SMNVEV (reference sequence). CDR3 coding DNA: TGTGCCAGCACCGCGCTCGATAGGTATTTT. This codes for CASTALDRYF.

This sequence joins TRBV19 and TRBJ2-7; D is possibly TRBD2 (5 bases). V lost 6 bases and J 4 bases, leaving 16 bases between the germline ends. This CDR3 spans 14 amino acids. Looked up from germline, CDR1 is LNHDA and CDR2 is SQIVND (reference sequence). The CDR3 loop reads CASSPTGLSYEQYF. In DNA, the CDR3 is TGTGCCAGTAGCCCCACCGGACTGAGTTACGAGCAGTACTTC.

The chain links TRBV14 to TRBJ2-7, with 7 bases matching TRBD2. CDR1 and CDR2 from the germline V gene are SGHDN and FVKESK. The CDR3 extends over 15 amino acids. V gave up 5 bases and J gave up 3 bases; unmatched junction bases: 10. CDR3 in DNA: TGTGCCAGCAGCGCTGACCTAGCGGACTACTACGAGCAGTACTTC. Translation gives CASSADLADYYEQYF.

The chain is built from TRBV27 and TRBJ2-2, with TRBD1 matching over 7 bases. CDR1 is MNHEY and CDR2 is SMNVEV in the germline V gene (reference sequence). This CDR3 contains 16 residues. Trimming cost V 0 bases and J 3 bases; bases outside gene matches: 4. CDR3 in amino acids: CASSLSITGDTGELFF. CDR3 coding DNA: TGTGCCAGCAGTTTATCGATCACAGGGGACACCGGGGAGCTGTTTTTT.

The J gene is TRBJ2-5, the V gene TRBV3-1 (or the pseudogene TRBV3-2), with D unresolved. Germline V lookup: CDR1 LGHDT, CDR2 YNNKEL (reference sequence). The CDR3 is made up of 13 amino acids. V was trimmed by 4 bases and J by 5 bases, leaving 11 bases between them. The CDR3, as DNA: TGTGCCAGCAGCCGAACGAACTGGGAGACCCAGTACTTC. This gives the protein CASSRTNWETQYF.

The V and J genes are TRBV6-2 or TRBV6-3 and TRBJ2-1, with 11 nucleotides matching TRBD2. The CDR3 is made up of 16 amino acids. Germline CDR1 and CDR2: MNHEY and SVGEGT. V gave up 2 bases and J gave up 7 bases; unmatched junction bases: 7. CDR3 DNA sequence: TGTGCCAGCAGTTACCCGCTAGCGGGAGGTGGGAATGAGCAGTTCTTC. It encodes CASSYPLAGGGNEQFF.

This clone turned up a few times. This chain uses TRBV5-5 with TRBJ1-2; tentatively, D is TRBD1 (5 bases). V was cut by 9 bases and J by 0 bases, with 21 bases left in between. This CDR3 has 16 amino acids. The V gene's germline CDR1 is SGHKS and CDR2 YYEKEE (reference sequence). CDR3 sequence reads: CATSPIVDKANYGYTF. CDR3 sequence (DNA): TGTGCCACATCCCCGATAGTGGACAAAGCTAACTATGGCTACACCTTC.

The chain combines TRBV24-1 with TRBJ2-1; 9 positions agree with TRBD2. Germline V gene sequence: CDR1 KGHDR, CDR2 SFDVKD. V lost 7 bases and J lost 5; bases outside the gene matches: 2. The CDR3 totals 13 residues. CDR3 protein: CATSPSGNNEQFF. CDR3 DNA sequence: TGTGCCACCAGCCCTAGCGGGAACAATGAGCAGTTCTTC.

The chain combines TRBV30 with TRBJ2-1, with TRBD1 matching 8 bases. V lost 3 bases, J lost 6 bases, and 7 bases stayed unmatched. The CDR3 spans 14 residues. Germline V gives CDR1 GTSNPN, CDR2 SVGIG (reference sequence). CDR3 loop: CAWRTGVGINEQFF. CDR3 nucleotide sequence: TGTGCCTGGAGGACAGGGGTTGGGATCAATGAGCAGTTCTTC.

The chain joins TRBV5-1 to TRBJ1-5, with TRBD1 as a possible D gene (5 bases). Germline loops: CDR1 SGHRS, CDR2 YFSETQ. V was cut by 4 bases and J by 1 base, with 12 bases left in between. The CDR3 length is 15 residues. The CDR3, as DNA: TGCGCCAGCAGCCTCAGTTCAGGGAGCAATCAGCCCCAGCATTTT. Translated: CASSLSSGSNQPQHF.

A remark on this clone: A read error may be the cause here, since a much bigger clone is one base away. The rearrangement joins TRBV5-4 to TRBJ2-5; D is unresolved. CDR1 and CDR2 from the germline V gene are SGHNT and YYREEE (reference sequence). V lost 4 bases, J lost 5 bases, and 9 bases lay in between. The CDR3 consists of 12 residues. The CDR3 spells CASSAPGETQYF. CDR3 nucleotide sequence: TGTGCCAGCAGCGCCCCCGGGGAGACCCAGTACTTC.

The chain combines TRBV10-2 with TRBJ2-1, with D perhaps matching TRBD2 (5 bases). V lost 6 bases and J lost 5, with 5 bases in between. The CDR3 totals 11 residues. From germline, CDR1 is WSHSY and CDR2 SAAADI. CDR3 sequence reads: CASSGNNEQFF. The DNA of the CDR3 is TGCGCCAGCAGCGGGAACAATGAGCAGTTCTTC.

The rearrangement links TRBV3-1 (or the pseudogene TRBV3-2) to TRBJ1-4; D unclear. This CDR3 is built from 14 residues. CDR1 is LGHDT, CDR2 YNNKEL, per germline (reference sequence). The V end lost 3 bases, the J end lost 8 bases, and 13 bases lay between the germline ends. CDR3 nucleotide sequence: TGTGCCAGCAGCCAGTTAGGCCCGAGGGAAAAACTGTTTTTT. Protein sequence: CASSQLGPREKLFF.

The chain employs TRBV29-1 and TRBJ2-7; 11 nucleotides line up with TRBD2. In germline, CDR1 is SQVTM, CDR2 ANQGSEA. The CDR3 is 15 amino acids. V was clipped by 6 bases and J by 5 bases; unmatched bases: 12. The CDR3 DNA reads TGCAGCGTCAAAGGGCTACTAGCGGGAGAGGACGAGCAGTACTTC. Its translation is CSVKGLLAGEDEQYF.

CDR3 in DNA: TGTGCCAGCAGAGACAGCCGGAGCTCCTACGAGCAGTACTTC. This codes for CASRDSRSSYEQYF. The chain is built from TRBV27 and TRBJ2-7; possible D gene TRBD1, 5 bases. Deletions cut 6 bases from V and 0 bases from J, with 12 bases between. This CDR3 contains 14 residues. CDR1 is MNHEY, CDR2 SMNVEV, per germline (reference sequence).

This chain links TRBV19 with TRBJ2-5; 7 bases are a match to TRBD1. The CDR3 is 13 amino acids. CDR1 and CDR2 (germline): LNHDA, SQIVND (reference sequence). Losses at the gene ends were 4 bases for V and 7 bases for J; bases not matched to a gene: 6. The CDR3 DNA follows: TGTGCCAGTAGTAAGGGACAGCTTGGGACCCAGTACTTC. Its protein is CASSKGQLGTQYF. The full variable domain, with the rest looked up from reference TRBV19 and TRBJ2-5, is DGGITQSPKYLFRKEGQNVTLSCEQNLNHDAMYWYRQDPGQGLRLIYYSQIVNDFQKGDIAEGYSVSREKKESFPLTVTSAQKNPTAFYLCASSKGQLGTQYFGPGTRLLVL.

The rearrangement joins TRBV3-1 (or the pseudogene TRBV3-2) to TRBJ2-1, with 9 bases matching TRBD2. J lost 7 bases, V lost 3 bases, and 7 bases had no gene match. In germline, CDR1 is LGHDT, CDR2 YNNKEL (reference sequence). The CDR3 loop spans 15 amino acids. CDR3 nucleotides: TGTGCCAGCAGCCAGTACCTAGCGGGAAGTAATGAGCAGTTCTTC. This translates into CASSQYLAGSNEQFF.